This T cell receptor beta chain comes out of a study of early T cells in non-severe SARS-CoV-2 infection. For the study at large: Sequencing targeted bulk RNA from unsorted whole blood, leaving chains unpaired.

Unique molecular identifiers were added to individual cDNA molecules. MiXCR, run by TCRdb on the 5' RACE reads, gives a single entry per CDR3 protein. The data hold approximately 77,000 distinct CDR3 sequences, with approximately 5% observed a single time. In this sample, this clonotype turned up many times. As yet, its antigen is unknown. Germline V CDR1 and CDR2: SGHDN, FVKESK. Trimming took 4 bases from V and 6 from J, leaving 6 bases between them. The CDR3 has 11 residues. Findings and caveats of the study: The VDJdb matching leaned toward anti-spike CD8 responses and overlooked private and CD4 specificities.

The chain is built from TRBV14 and TRBJ1-1; no definite D call. The clonotype originates from an adult who was a healthcare worker with PCR-confirmed SARS-CoV-2 infection or an uninfected control (not recorded which). Specimen: whole blood, collected at baseline. The CDR3 DNA is TGTGCCAGCAGCCCCTCCGCTGAAGCTTTCTTT. This translates into CASSPSAEAFF.